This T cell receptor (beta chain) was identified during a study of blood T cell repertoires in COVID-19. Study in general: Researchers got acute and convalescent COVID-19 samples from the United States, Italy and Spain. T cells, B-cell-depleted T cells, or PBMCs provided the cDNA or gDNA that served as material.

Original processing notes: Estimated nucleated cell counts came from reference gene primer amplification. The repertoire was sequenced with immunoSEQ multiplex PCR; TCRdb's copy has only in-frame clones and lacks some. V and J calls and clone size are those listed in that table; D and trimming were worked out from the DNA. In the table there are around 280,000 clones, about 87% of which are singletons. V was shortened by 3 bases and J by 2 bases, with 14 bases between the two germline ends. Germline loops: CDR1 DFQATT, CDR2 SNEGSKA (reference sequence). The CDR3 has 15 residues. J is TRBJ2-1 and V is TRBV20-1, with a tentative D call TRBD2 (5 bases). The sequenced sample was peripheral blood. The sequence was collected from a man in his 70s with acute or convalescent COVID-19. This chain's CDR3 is CSASGPSLTYNEQFF. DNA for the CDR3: TGCAGTGCTAGTGGTCCTAGCTTAACCTACAATGAGCAGTTCTTC.